Only one count was recorded for the clone carrying this T cell receptor (beta chain). The sample originates from a study of OX40 agonist ivuxolimab in advanced cancers. For the study at large: Dosing consisted of intravenous ivuxolimab at 0.01 to 10 mg/kg every 2 weeks. Patients treated during dose escalation were battling hepatocellular carcinoma, melanoma, renal cell or head and neck cancer. It was permissible to have had prior anti-PD-1, anti-PD-L1 or anti-CTLA-4 therapy, and around 40% had some. Three partial responders included one hepatocellular carcinoma patient and two cutaneous melanoma patients.

Clones were sequenced by immunoSEQ multiplex PCR, and TCRdb holds only the in-frame ones, with some missing. The sample consists of approximately 96,000 clones, 90% of them appearing once. This CDR3 contains 17 residues. Germline V lookup: CDR1 MNHEY, CDR2 SMNVEV (reference sequence). V dropped 3 bases and J dropped 2 bases, with 19 bases sitting between them. The material sequenced was CD4+ or CD8+ T cells sorted from blood, taken in a trial of the OX40 agonist ivuxolimab. This clonotype originated in an adult with an advanced solid tumor such as melanoma, head and neck, liver or kidney cancer. The chain carries TRBV27 and TRBJ1-2; D is uncertain. The CDR3 DNA follows: TGTGCCAGCAGTTTCTCCTCCCCCGCGGGCTTAAACTATGGCTACACCTTC. Residues: CASSFSSPAGLNYGYTF.